These 21 T cell receptor beta chains share one sample of origin, sequenced in a study of graft-versus-host responses after intestinal transplantation. Generated by immunoSEQ multiplex PCR, the TCRdb table keeps only in-frame clones and is missing some. The profile shows approximately 63,000 clones, about nine tenths of them singletons. Intraepithelial and lamina propria lymphocytes were isolated from graft specimens. This specimen was ileum tissue, taken around 350 days after transplant. The receptors were sampled from a human patient who received an intestinal transplant, so some T cells may come from the graft donor.

The chain couples TRBV10-1 to TRBJ2-5, with D maybe TRBD1 (6 bases). Germline V gene sequence: CDR1 WNHNN, CDR2 SYGVQD (reference sequence). The CDR3 has 13 residues. Trimming removed 8 bases at V and 5 bases at J, with 15 bases between. CDR3 sequence: CASGPTGGETQYF. The CDR3 nucleotides read TGCGCCAGCGGCCCGACAGGTGGGGAGACCCAGTACTTC.

The J gene is TRBJ2-7, the V gene TRBV14, with D possibly called TRBD1 or TRBD2 (7 bases each). The CDR3 consists of 17 residues. Germline values: CDR1 SGHDN, CDR2 FVKESK. The V end lost 0 bases, the J end lost 4 bases, and 19 bases lay between the germline ends. Here the CDR3 reads CASSQESGGGRSYEQYF. CDR3 nucleotide sequence: TGTGCCAGCAGCCAAGAATCAGGGGGAGGGAGGTCATACGAGCAGTACTTC. Supplemented by reference TRBV14 and TRBJ2-7, the full variable domain reads EAGVTQFPSHSVIEKGQTVTLRCDPISGHDNLYWYRRVMGKEIKFLLHFVKESKQDESGMPNNRFLAERTGGTYSTLKVQPAELEDSGVYFCASSQESGGGRSYEQYFGPGTRLTVT.

The chain is built from TRBV5-1 and TRBJ2-7; the D is unclear. Trimming pared 0 bases from V and 2 bases from J, leaving 18 bases between. CDR1 and CDR2 from the germline V gene are SGHRS and YFSETQ. This CDR3 comprises 17 residues. The CDR3 protein is CASSLAPADGLTYEQYF. In DNA, the CDR3 is TGCGCCAGCAGCTTGGCCCCGGCGGACGGCTTAACCTACGAGCAGTACTTC.

V is TRBV28 and J is TRBJ2-4; D unclear. CDR1 is MDHEN and CDR2 is SYDVKM in the germline V gene. The CDR3 covers 16 residues. Trimming shortened V by 3 bases and J by 0 bases, and 12 bases separated the two germline ends. CDR3 in DNA: TGTGCCAGCAGTTTTTCAGTTCTCCTAGCCAAAAACATTCAGTACTTC. Translated: CASSFSVLLAKNIQYF. The whole variable domain, remainder taken from reference TRBV28 and TRBJ2-4, is DVKVTQSSRYLVKRTGEKVFLECVQDMDHENMFWYRQDPGLGLRLIYFSYDVKMKEKGDIPEGYSVSREKKERFSLILESASTNQTSMYLCASSFSVLLAKNIQYFGAGTRLSVL.

This rearrangement joins TRBV6-1 to TRBJ2-5, with 12 nucleotides matching TRBD2. CDR3 length: 16 residues. With 2 bases clipped from V and 1 base from J, the junction kept 2 bases outside the gene matches. Germline values: CDR1 MNHNS, CDR2 SASEGT. The CDR3: CASSEQLAGGQETQYF. The CDR3 nucleotides read TGTGCCAGCAGTGAACAACTAGCGGGAGGCCAAGAGACCCAGTACTTC.

The rearrangement uses TRBV9 and TRBJ2-3; D unclear. The germline gives CDR1 SGDLS, CDR2 YYNGEE. The CDR3 length is 12 residues. The ends were cut back, 4 bases at V and 6 bases at J, with 9 bases in the middle. For the CDR3, the DNA is TGTGCCAGCAGCCCCCTTGGGGATACGCAGTATTTT. Residues: CASSPLGDTQYF.

The CDR3 loop reads CSDRLAGGVEQFF. The DNA of the CDR3 is TGCAGCGACAGACTAGCGGGAGGGGTTGAGCAGTTCTTC. The V and J genes are TRBV29-1 and TRBJ2-1, with 14 positions matching TRBD2. With 7 bases clipped from V and 9 bases from J, the junction kept 5 bases outside the gene matches. Germline loops: CDR1 SQVTM, CDR2 ANQGSEA. There are 13 residues in the CDR3.

A single count supports this clone. The V call is TRBV5-6, the J call TRBJ2-7; D gene unclear. V was trimmed by 0 bases and J by 0 bases, leaving 7 bases between them. This CDR3 is built from 14 residues. Looked up from germline, CDR1 is SGHDT and CDR2 is YYEEEE. The CDR3, as DNA: TGTGCCAGCAGCTTGGTGCGGAGCTCCTACGAGCAGTACTTC. This sequence encodes CASSLVRSSYEQYF.

This clone was observed once. V gene TRBV6-4 combines with J gene TRBJ1-2; perhaps TRBD1 as D (5 bases). Per the germline V gene, CDR1 is MRHNA and CDR2 is SNTAGT. CDR3 length: 15 residues. Trimming pared 3 bases from V and 7 bases from J, leaving 18 bases between. CDR3 sequence: CASSERGAVYCGYTF. In DNA, the CDR3 is TGTGCCAGCAGTGAAAGGGGCGCGGTTTACTGTGGCTACACCTTC.

This chain links TRBV28 with TRBJ2-2; D gene unclear. Trimming took 3 bases from V and 7 from J, leaving 12 bases between them. The CDR3 is made up of 14 amino acids. CDR1 and CDR2 from the germline V gene are MDHEN and SYDVKM. CDR3 in DNA: TGTGCCAGCAGTTTTATGGGGTCCCGCGGGGAGCTGTTTTTT. Amino acid sequence: CASSFMGSRGELFF.

V is TRBV9 and J is TRBJ2-2; D is ambiguous. This CDR3 has 14 amino acids. V lost 3 bases, J lost 8 bases, and 14 bases lay in between. Germline V gene sequence: CDR1 SGDLS, CDR2 YYNGEE. The CDR3 DNA reads TGTGCCAGCAGCGGCCGGAGCGCGCGAGGGGAGCTGTTTTTT. Its translation is CASSGRSARGELFF. The full variable domain, with the rest looked up from reference TRBV9 and TRBJ2-2, is DSGVTQTPKHLITATGQRVTLRCSPRSGDLSVYWYQQSLDQGLQFLIQYYNGEERAKGNILERFSAQQFPDLHSELNLSSLELGDSALYFCASSGRSARGELFFGEGSRLTVL.

The chain links TRBV5-6 to TRBJ2-3; tentatively, D is TRBD2 (5 bases). The CDR3 has 14 amino acids. Germline CDR1 and CDR2: SGHDT and YYEEEE. Trimming removed 4 bases at V and 5 bases at J, with 14 bases between. CDR3 residues: CASSLGLVGDTQYF. CDR3 sequence (DNA): TGTGCCAGCAGCCTCGGACTCGTAGGAGATACGCAGTATTTT. The full variable domain, rest sourced from reference TRBV5-6 and TRBJ2-3, is DAGVTQSPTHLIKTRGQQVTLRCSPKSGHDTVSWYQQALGQGPQFIFQYYEEEERQRGNFPDRFSGHQFPNYSSELNVNALLLGDSALYLCASSLGLVGDTQYFGPGTRLTVL.

This chain uses TRBV6-5 with TRBJ2-1; the match to TRBD2 covers 7 bases. Germline V gene data show CDR1 as MNHEY and CDR2 as SVGAGI. Trimming removed 2 bases from V and 7 bases from J; junction bases left unmatched: 5. This CDR3 contains 14 residues. The CDR3 loop is CASSYRGRGNEQFF. CDR3 nucleotides: TGTGCCAGCAGTTACCGCGGGAGAGGGAATGAGCAGTTCTTC.

The chain employs TRBV5-1 and TRBJ1-2, with TRBD1 identical over 8 bases. This CDR3 is built from 13 residues. V was pared by 1 base and J by 7 bases, with 3 bases of the junction left unmatched. Germline CDR1 and CDR2: SGHRS and YFSETQ. The CDR3 here is CASSLTGGSGYTF. The DNA for the CDR3 is TGCGCCAGCAGCTTGACAGGGGGTAGTGGCTACACCTTC.

The chain uses TRBV6-1 and TRBJ1-2; no definite D call. Between the trimmed V and J ends, which lost 1 base and 4 bases, there was a span of 10 bases. The CDR3 is 14 residues long. Per the germline V gene, CDR1 is MNHNS and CDR2 is SASEGT. CDR3 sequence (DNA): TGTGCCAGCAGTGAAGGTAGGCGGACCTATGGCTACACCTTC. Translating gives CASSEGRRTYGYTF.

The rearrangement uses TRBV12-5 and TRBJ2-2, with D possibly TRBD1 on 5 matching bases. The CDR3 runs 12 residues. The V gene's germline CDR1 is LGHNT and CDR2 FRNRAP. The germline V and J ends were trimmed by 5 bases and 7 bases, with 8 bases remaining between them. The CDR3 nucleotides read TGTGCTAGTGGTGGGGCTGGCGGGGAGCTGTTTTTT. Amino acids: CASGGAGGELFF.

The chain is built from TRBV29-1 and TRBJ2-7, with 8 bases that match TRBD1. Germline CDR1 reads SQVTM; CDR2 reads ANQGSEA. This CDR3 region has 12 residues. V trimming: 6 bases; J trimming: 4 bases; junction bases outside the gene matches: 5. The CDR3 coding sequence is TGCAGCGTGGGACAGGTTGAATACGAGCAGTACTTC. This translates into CSVGQVEYEQYF.

V and J are TRBV29-1 and TRBJ2-1; weak D call: TRBD2 (5 bases). Germline assignment: CDR1 SQVTM and CDR2 ANQGSEA. V shed 4 bases and J shed 9 bases, with 22 bases lying between them. CDR3 length: 15 residues. In DNA form, the CDR3 reads TGCAGCGTTGCTGGAGGTCACAGCCGTTACGCTGAGCAGTTCTTC. This gives the protein CSVAGGHSRYAEQFF.

The chain employs TRBV28 and TRBJ2-7; 10 nucleotides line up with TRBD2. J was trimmed by 3 bases and V by 7 bases; bases with no gene match: 3. The CDR3 consists of 13 residues. CDR1 and CDR2 from the germline V gene are MDHEN and SYDVKM. The CDR3 bases are TGTGCCAGCACTAGCGGGAGTCACTACGAGCAGTACTTC. This sequence encodes CASTSGSHYEQYF.

This sequence joins TRBV4-1 and TRBJ1-2; 8 bases are a match to TRBD1. CDR1 and CDR2 from the germline V gene are MGHRA and YSYEKL. The J segment lost 0 bases and the V segment lost 1 base, leaving 7 bases of the junction unmatched. The length of the CDR3 is 17 residues. The CDR3 nucleotides read TGCGCCAGCAGCCAAGCGGCCAGGGGGCAAGCTAACTATGGCTACACCTTC. Its translation is CASSQAARGQANYGYTF.

The V call is TRBV11-3, the J call TRBJ2-1; 8 bases match TRBD2. V lost 3 bases to trimming and J lost 5 bases; unmatched junction nucleotides: 9. The CDR3 is 16 residues long. CDR1 and CDR2 (germline): SGHNT, YENEEA. CDR3 nucleotide sequence: TGTGCCAGCAGCTTTGAAGCGGGAGCCGGGAACAATGAGCAGTTCTTC. Translating gives CASSFEAGAGNNEQFF.